Shown below are 27 T cell receptor beta chains from a single sample sequenced in a study of cytomegalovirus exposure and HLA in healthy donors. Primers included in the PCR were 60 Vbeta and 13 Jbeta primers. The assay was immunoSEQ multiplex PCR, and TCRdb's table has in-frame clones only and misses some. The sample has about 140,000 clones, approximately 73% seen once. The specimen was PBMCs. These receptor sequences come from a human donor in good health.

V is TRBV9 and J is TRBJ2-2; weak D call: TRBD2 (7 bases). CDR3 length equals 17 residues. CDR1 SGDLS and CDR2 YYNGEE come from the germline V gene. Deletions cut 3 bases from V and 0 bases from J, with 15 bases between. This CDR3 reads CASSGRRGGPNTGELFF. Here the CDR3 DNA reads TGTGCCAGCAGCGGACGAAGGGGGGGACCGAACACCGGGGAGCTGTTTTTT.

The chain links TRBV19 to TRBJ1-1; perhaps TRBD1 as D (5 bases). Germline V gene data show CDR1 as LNHDA and CDR2 as SQIVND (reference sequence). The CDR3 has 13 residues. Trimming took off 4 bases at V and 4 bases at J, with 10 bases between the two ends. The CDR3 nucleotides are TGTGCCAGTAGTACAGGGTTTGGCACTGAAGCTTTCTTT. It specifies CASSTGFGTEAFF.

This chain uses TRBV9 with TRBJ1-2; 9 positions match TRBD1. The CDR3 consists of 14 residues. Germline V lookup: CDR1 SGDLS, CDR2 YYNGEE. Trimming removed 3 bases from V and 4 bases from J; junction bases left unmatched: 4. The CDR3 nucleotides read TGTGCCAGCAGCGCGGACAGGGGTCCCTATGGCTACACCTTC. It specifies CASSADRGPYGYTF. The full variable domain, in which reference TRBV9 and TRBJ1-2 provide the parts outside the CDR3, is DSGVTQTPKHLITATGQRVTLRCSPRSGDLSVYWYQQSLDQGLQFLIQYYNGEERAKGNILERFSAQQFPDLHSELNLSSLELGDSALYFCASSADRGPYGYTFGSGTRLTVV.

This clone was recorded once. CDR3 protein: CASSPSRLTNTEAFF. For the CDR3, the DNA is TGTGCCAGCAGCCCCAGCAGGCTGACGAACACTGAAGCTTTCTTT. The chain uses TRBV9 and TRBJ1-1; D is unclear. Trimming took off 4 bases at V and 1 base at J, with 14 bases between the two ends. This CDR3 contains 15 residues. Germline assignment: CDR1 SGDLS and CDR2 YYNGEE.

This chain joins TRBV9 and TRBJ2-7, with D possibly being TRBD2 (6 bases). Trimming left V 4 bases short and J 6 bases short, with 20 bases between. Germline V CDR1 and CDR2: SGDLS, YYNGEE. The CDR3 length is 15 residues. The CDR3 protein is CASSNKAGGTSEQYF. The DNA of the CDR3 is TGTGCCAGCAGCAATAAAGCGGGTGGGACGTCCGAGCAGTACTTC.

The chain has TRBV4-1 and TRBJ2-7, with 9 bases identical to TRBD2. CDR3 length equals 18 residues. The J segment lost 5 bases and the V segment lost 2 bases, leaving 16 bases of the junction unmatched. Germline V gene data show CDR1 as MGHRA and CDR2 as YSYEKL. The CDR3 loop is CASSQSAGSGSFSDEQYF. CDR3 DNA sequence: TGCGCCAGCAGCCAATCCGCGGGTAGCGGGAGTTTTAGCGACGAGCAGTACTTC.

This clone showed up just once. The chain combines TRBV11-3 with TRBJ2-4; D is perhaps TRBD2 (5 bases). CDR1 SGHNT and CDR2 YENEEA come from the germline V gene. The V end lost 4 bases, the J end lost 6 bases, and 13 bases lay between the germline ends. This CDR3 is 14 amino acids long. The CDR3 nucleotides are TGTGCCAGCAGCTATCGGACCGGAGGAAACATTCAGTACTTC. Amino acid sequence: CASSYRTGGNIQYF.

The chain uses TRBV29-1 and TRBJ2-6, with a weak D call TRBD2 (6 bases). The CDR3 consists of 13 residues. Per the germline V gene, CDR1 is SQVTM and CDR2 is ANQGSEA. Here the CDR3 DNA reads TGCGCCGCCGGGGGTTCTGGGGCCAACGTCCTGACTTTC. Translated, it gives CAAGGSGANVLTF.

The chain joins TRBV13 to TRBJ2-5; D is unresolved. The CDR3 sequence is 14 residues long. CDR1 is PRHDT, CDR2 FYEKMQ, per germline (reference sequence). V was pared by 2 bases and J by 4 bases, with 11 bases between. The CDR3 DNA reads as TGTGCCAGCAGCTTATTTTCTCCCGGAGAGACCCAGTACTTC. Translation gives CASSLFSPGETQYF.

The chain uses TRBV5-3 and TRBJ2-3; D possibly corresponds to TRBD2 (5 bases). TRBV5-3 belongs to the ORF category, with a function that is uncertain. With 0 bases removed from V and 8 bases from J, the gap between germline ends came to 13 bases. There are 14 residues in the CDR3. The CDR3 loop is CARSLVLGTGTQYF. The DNA for the CDR3 is TGTGCCAGAAGCTTGGTACTAGGTACGGGTACGCAGTATTTT.

The genes are TRBV15 and TRBJ1-2; D gene unclear. There are 14 residues in the CDR3. Trimming cost V 0 bases and J 4 bases, with 9 bases left between them. Germline-derived CDR1 and CDR2 are LNHNV and YYDKDF (reference sequence). The CDR3 DNA follows: TGTGCCACCAGCAGAGACAGCGTCTCCTATGGCTACACCTTC. The encoded protein is CATSRDSVSYGYTF.

This clone has just a few counts. V and J are TRBV6-1 and TRBJ1-2; D not resolved. Trimming shortened V by 8 bases and J by 3 bases, and 7 bases separated the two germline ends. This CDR3 is built from 11 residues. The V gene's germline CDR1 is MNHNS and CDR2 SASEGT. CDR3 sequence: CASGRHYGYTF. CDR3 nucleotide sequence: TGTGCCAGCGGCAGGCACTATGGCTACACCTTC.

Here the CDR3 DNA reads TGTGCCACCAGCCGGTATCTGGTGGGAGGGGAATACGAGCAGTACTTC. This codes for CATSRYLVGGEYEQYF. The chain recombines TRBV15 with TRBJ2-7, with TRBD2 matching 7 bases. CDR3 length: 16 amino acids. CDR1 is LNHNV and CDR2 is YYDKDF in the germline V gene (reference sequence). J gave up 4 bases and V 5 bases, and 14 bases lay outside the gene matches.

This chain joins TRBV2 and TRBJ2-1; 9 nucleotides agree with TRBD1. The trim removed 6 bases at V and 3 bases at J, leaving 3 bases unmatched. Germline-derived CDR1 and CDR2 are SNHLY and FYNNEI. The CDR3 is made up of 14 amino acids. The CDR3 sequence is CASRRDRDYNEQFF. In DNA, the CDR3 is TGTGCCAGCAGACGGGACAGGGACTACAATGAGCAGTTCTTC.

The chain recombines TRBV29-1 with TRBJ2-4; D may be TRBD2 (6 bases). The CDR3 is 14 amino acids. Germline V gene sequence: CDR1 SQVTM, CDR2 ANQGSEA. Trimming cost V 0 bases and J 7 bases, with 13 bases left between them. CDR3 in amino acids: CSVEDSRGANIQYF. DNA for the CDR3: TGCAGCGTTGAAGATTCGCGGGGCGCGAACATTCAGTACTTC.

The CDR3 DNA is TGTGCCAGCAGCTTTCAGACAGGGAGCGGCTACACCTTC. This translates into CASSFQTGSGYTF. The V gene is TRBV9, the J gene TRBJ1-2, with TRBD1 matching over 7 bases. Per germline, CDR1 SGDLS and CDR2 YYNGEE. The trim removed 4 bases at V and 8 bases at J, leaving 8 bases unmatched. The CDR3 spans 13 residues.

This chain joins TRBV19 and TRBJ1-3; no clear D gene. Trimming took off 3 bases at V and 7 bases at J, with 22 bases between the two ends. The V gene's germline CDR1 is LNHDA and CDR2 SQIVND (reference sequence). This CDR3 contains 17 residues. The CDR3 loop is CASSIYFGSLAWNTIYF. The CDR3 DNA reads TGTGCCAGTAGTATCTATTTTGGGAGTCTGGCATGGAACACCATATATTTT.

The chain has TRBV29-1 and TRBJ2-3; D perhaps matches TRBD1 (5 bases). CDR1 SQVTM and CDR2 ANQGSEA come from the germline V gene. Trimming stripped 6 bases from V and 2 bases from J, with 21 bases between. The CDR3 is 16 residues long. CDR3 protein: CSVLLSRGFPTDTQYF. The CDR3, as DNA: TGCAGCGTCCTCTTGAGTAGGGGTTTCCCCACAGATACGCAGTATTTT.

The rearrangement uses TRBV7-8 and TRBJ1-1, with 9 bases that match TRBD1. This CDR3 contains 14 residues. Germline-derived CDR1 and CDR2 are SGHVS and FQNEAQ. V was pared by 4 bases and J by 6 bases, with 6 bases of the junction left unmatched. The CDR3 loop reads CASSSWTGVPEAFF. The DNA of the CDR3 is TGTGCCAGCAGCTCCTGGACAGGGGTGCCTGAAGCTTTCTTT.

This clone appeared a single time. The rearrangement uses TRBV5-4 and TRBJ2-7; maybe TRBD1 (6 bases). The CDR3 runs 13 residues. CDR1 SGHNT and CDR2 YYREEE come from the germline V gene (reference sequence). Trimming left V 4 bases short and J 3 bases short, with 11 bases between. CDR3 DNA sequence: TGTGCCAGCAGCACGGGACACAACTACGAGCAGTACTTC. This gives the protein CASSTGHNYEQYF.

The chain uses TRBV6-1 and TRBJ2-1, with TRBD2 matching over 12 bases. The CDR3 has 15 residues. V dropped 6 bases and J dropped 8; count of bases not matched to a gene: 8. The germline V gene has CDR1 MNHNS and CDR2 SASEGT. CDR3 protein: CASSPTSGGRDEQFF. The CDR3 bases are TGTGCCAGCAGCCCTACTAGCGGGGGGCGGGATGAGCAGTTCTTC.

Comment on this clone: Other DNA sequences in this specimen translate into the identical CDR3. This chain uses TRBV4-1 with TRBJ1-1, with 9 bases lining up with TRBD1. Germline loops: CDR1 MGHRA, CDR2 YSYEKL. The length of the CDR3 is 14 residues. The trim removed 3 bases at V and 2 bases at J, leaving 1 base unmatched. DNA for the CDR3: TGCGCCAGCAGCCAGGACAGGGGAAACACTGAAGCTTTCTTT. Amino acids: CASSQDRGNTEAFF.

The J gene is TRBJ2-7, the V gene TRBV6-6; TRBD1 might be the D (6 bases). The CDR3 is 14 residues long. CDR1 is MNHNY and CDR2 is SVGAGI in the germline V gene (reference sequence). The germline V and J ends were trimmed by 2 bases and 4 bases, with 12 bases remaining between them. The CDR3 spells CASSYQGLRYEQYF. In nucleotides, the CDR3 is TGTGCCAGCAGTTACCAGGGGTTGAGATACGAGCAGTACTTC.

The CDR3 here is CASSPAGHYGYTF. The CDR3 coding sequence is TGTGCCAGCAGCCCGGCAGGGCATTATGGCTACACCTTC. The chain combines TRBV9 with TRBJ1-2, with a possible D match to TRBD1 (5 bases). The CDR3 spans 13 residues. The V end lost 4 bases, the J end lost 5 bases, and 12 bases lay between the germline ends. Germline values: CDR1 SGDLS, CDR2 YYNGEE.

The chain combines TRBV6-1 with TRBJ1-2, with D hard to call. V was trimmed by 6 bases and J by 3 bases, leaving 14 bases between them. Germline CDR1 is MNHNS and CDR2 is SASEGT. CDR3 length equals 14 residues. The CDR3 loop reads CASSPWQEDYGYTF. Written as DNA, the CDR3 is TGTGCCAGCAGCCCCTGGCAGGAGGACTATGGCTACACCTTC.

This clone was picked up one time. V usage is TRBV7-6 and J usage is TRBJ2-1, with D hard to call. Germline assignment: CDR1 SGHVS and CDR2 FNYEAQ. The V gene lost 5 bases and the J gene lost 3 bases, with 2 bases spanning the gap. The CDR3 loop spans 11 amino acids. The CDR3 reads CASSHYNEQFF. Written as DNA, the CDR3 is TGTGCCAGCAGCCACTACAATGAGCAGTTCTTC.

The genes are TRBV30 and TRBJ2-4; 9 positions agree with TRBD1. Germline trimming cut 6 bases from V and 7 bases from J; bases unmatched to any gene: 7. The germline V gene has CDR1 GTSNPN and CDR2 SVGIG (reference sequence). The CDR3 totals 13 residues. CDR3 bases: TGTGCCTGTACCCCGGGACAGGGTAACATTCAGTACTTC. It encodes CACTPGQGNIQYF.